These T cell receptor beta chains were read from a single sample in a study of T cell changes during pregnancy in multiple sclerosis. TCRdb's table, derived via immunoSEQ multiplex PCR, lists solely in-frame clones and lacks some. The table includes tens of thousands of clones, about 90% detected once. Sequenced here: peripheral blood, sampled in the first trimester of pregnancy. The receptors shown here come from a female donor with multiple sclerosis, enrolled in a pregnancy study. Both conserved end residues are part of each CDR3. D genes are given only for firm matches.

D gene,J gene,V gene,CDR3 protein
NA,TRBJ2-7,TRBV5-4,CASSLGLPSSYEQYF
NA,TRBJ2-7,TRBV7-8,CASSLEVAASYEQYF
NA,TRBJ2-2,TRBV5-1,CASSANRGHTSAGELFF
TRBD2,TRBJ2-2,TRBV5-1,CASSFMGLAGFTNTGELFF
NA,TRBJ1-1,TRBV6-6,CASSYLETDTEAFF
TRBD1,TRBJ1-1,TRBV10-3,CAISATGTGDTEAFF
TRBD1,TRBJ1-4,TRBV9,CASSVGGQGGNEKLFF
TRBD1,TRBJ1-2,TRBV30,CAWSLGQLYGYTF
NA,TRBJ1-1,TRBV14,CASSQDRNTEAFF
TRBD1,TRBJ1-2,TRBV27,CASSLWGKTGQPSYGYTF
NA,TRBJ1-4,TRBV20-1,CSAVTREKLFF
TRBD1,TRBJ1-2,TRBV6-1,CASSFDRGGGYTF
TRBD1,TRBJ1-1,TRBV28,CASSVTGQGWTEAFF
NA,TRBJ2-7,TRBV7-8,CASSLVAAYEQYF
TRBD1,TRBJ1-1,TRBV28,CASSLELTGGENTEAFF
NA,TRBJ1-6,TRBV7-3,CASSPGVNSPLHF
NA,TRBJ1-4,TRBV18,CASSPPGGSEKLFF
TRBD2,TRBJ2-1,TRBV7-3,CASSLAPSGRAEYEQFF
NA,TRBJ1-2,TRBV29-1,CSVADGGGYGYTF
NA,TRBJ1-2,TRBV11-2,CASSLGRANYGYTF
TRBD2,TRBJ2-2,TRBV5-1,CASSPGGSRTGELFF
NA,TRBJ2-2,TRBV9,CASGTNTGLETGELFF
NA,TRBJ2-3,TRBV2,CASSVAGINPILSMDTDTQYF
NA,TRBJ2-1,TRBV29-1,CSVVKDYYNEQFF
NA,TRBJ2-7,TRBV9,CASSGRENSYEQYF
NA,TRBJ1-6,TRBV19,CASRPTSTQYNSPLHF
TRBD1,TRBJ1-2,TRBV5-6,CASSDHPQPRGQDGYTF
NA,TRBJ2-7,TRBV5-1,CASSHTGDSRGEQYF
TRBD1,TRBJ1-2,TRBV19,CASSRPGQGSRYTF
NA,TRBJ1-5,TRBV15,CATSRDGEGNQPQHF
NA,TRBJ2-1,TRBV18,CASSQPGLNNEQFF
TRBD1,TRBJ2-7,TRBV5-6,CASSLSWDRGDEQYF